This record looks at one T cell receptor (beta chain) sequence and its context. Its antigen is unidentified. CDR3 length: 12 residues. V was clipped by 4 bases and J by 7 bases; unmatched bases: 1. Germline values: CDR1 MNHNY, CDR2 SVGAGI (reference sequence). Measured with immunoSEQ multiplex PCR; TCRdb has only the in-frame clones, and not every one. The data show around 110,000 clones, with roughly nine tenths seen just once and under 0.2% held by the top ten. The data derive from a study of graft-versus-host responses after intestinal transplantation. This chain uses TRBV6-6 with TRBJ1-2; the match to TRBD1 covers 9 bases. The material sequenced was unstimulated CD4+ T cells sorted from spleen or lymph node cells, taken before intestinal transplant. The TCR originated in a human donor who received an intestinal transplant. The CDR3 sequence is CASSWDRAGYTF. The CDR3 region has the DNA TGTGCCAGCAGTTGGGACAGGGCTGGCTACACCTTC.